This entry describes one T cell receptor beta chain. The antigen remains unidentified. The record originates from a study of cytomegalovirus exposure and HLA in healthy donors. The study, taken as a whole, reports: As a later analysis showed, several of the most significant clusters appeared to be linked to common viral pathogens. Sequencing artifact likely explains a cluster of highly shared sequence variants.

The PCR had 60 Vbeta and 13 Jbeta primers. Sequencing used immunoSEQ multiplex PCR; TCRdb keeps in-frame clones, though not all of them. The table records roughly 150,000 clones, over 80% of them present only once. Germline values: CDR1 KGHSH, CDR2 LQKENI. V shed 6 bases, J shed 2 bases, and the junction held 7 bases outside the gene matches. The CDR3 loop spans 15 amino acids. The rearrangement joins TRBV18 to TRBJ1-5; 7 nucleotides agree with TRBD1. The specimen was PBMCs. The sequence was obtained from a male donor in good health and CMV-seronegative. CDR3 DNA: TGTGCCAGCTCCCGGGGAACAGGGGGCAATCAGCCCCAGCATTTT. It yields the protein CASSRGTGGNQPQHF.